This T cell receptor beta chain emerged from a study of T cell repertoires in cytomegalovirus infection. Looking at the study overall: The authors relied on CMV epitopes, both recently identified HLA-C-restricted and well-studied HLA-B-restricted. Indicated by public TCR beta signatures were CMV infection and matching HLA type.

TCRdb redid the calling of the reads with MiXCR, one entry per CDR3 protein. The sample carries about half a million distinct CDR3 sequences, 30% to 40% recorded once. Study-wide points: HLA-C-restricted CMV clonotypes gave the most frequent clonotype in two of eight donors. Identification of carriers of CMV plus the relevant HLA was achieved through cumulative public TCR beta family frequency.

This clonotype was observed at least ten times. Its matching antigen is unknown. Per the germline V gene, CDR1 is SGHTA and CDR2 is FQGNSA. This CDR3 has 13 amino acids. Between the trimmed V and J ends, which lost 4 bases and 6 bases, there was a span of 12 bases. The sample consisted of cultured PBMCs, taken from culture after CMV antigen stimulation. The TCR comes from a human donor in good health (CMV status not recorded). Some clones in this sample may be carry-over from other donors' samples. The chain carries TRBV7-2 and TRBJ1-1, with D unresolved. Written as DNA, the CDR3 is TGTGCCAGCAGCTACGACCGGGAGGCTGAAGCTTTCTTT. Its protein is CASSYDREAEAFF.